Shown below are 3 T cell receptor beta chains from a single sample sequenced in a study of blood T cell repertoires in COVID-19. The repertoire was sequenced with immunoSEQ multiplex PCR; TCRdb's copy has only in-frame clones and lacks some. Of approximately 440,000 clones detected, about nine tenths appear once; the ten largest clones hold about 0.65%. Sequenced: PBMCs or T cells enriched from blood (not recorded which). The source is a woman under 30 who had recovered from COVID-19.

This chain links TRBV3-1 (or the pseudogene TRBV3-2) with TRBJ2-7, with a possible D match to TRBD1 (6 bases). The CDR3 has 14 residues. Germline V gene data show CDR1 as LGHDT and CDR2 as YNNKEL (reference sequence). Between the trimmed V and J ends, which lost 1 base and 3 bases, there was a span of 10 bases. CDR3 loop: CASSQGDKDYEQYF. The CDR3 nucleotides read TGTGCCAGCAGCCAAGGGGACAAAGACTACGAGCAGTACTTC.

The V gene is TRBV19, the J gene TRBJ1-2; 8 positions agree with TRBD1. Trimming cost V 0 bases and J 3 bases; bases outside gene matches: 0. This CDR3 is 14 amino acids long. Germline loops: CDR1 LNHDA, CDR2 SQIVND (reference sequence). The CDR3 DNA follows: TGTGCCAGTAGTATAGAACAGGGGGACTATGGCTACACCTTC. Amino acid sequence: CASSIEQGDYGYTF.

V gene TRBV9 combines with J gene TRBJ1-3, with D possibly TRBD1 on 6 matching bases. The CDR3 has 17 amino acids. Per germline, CDR1 SGDLS and CDR2 YYNGEE. V lost 4 bases and J 0 bases, leaving 17 bases between the germline ends. CDR3 sequence reads: CASSPGQQGFSGNTIYF. CDR3 nucleotides: TGTGCCAGCAGCCCGGGACAACAAGGATTCTCTGGAAACACCATATATTTT. The whole variable domain, remainder taken from reference TRBV9 and TRBJ1-3, is DSGVTQTPKHLITATGQRVTLRCSPRSGDLSVYWYQQSLDQGLQFLIQYYNGEERAKGNILERFSAQQFPDLHSELNLSSLELGDSALYFCASSPGQQGFSGNTIYFGEGSWLTVV.